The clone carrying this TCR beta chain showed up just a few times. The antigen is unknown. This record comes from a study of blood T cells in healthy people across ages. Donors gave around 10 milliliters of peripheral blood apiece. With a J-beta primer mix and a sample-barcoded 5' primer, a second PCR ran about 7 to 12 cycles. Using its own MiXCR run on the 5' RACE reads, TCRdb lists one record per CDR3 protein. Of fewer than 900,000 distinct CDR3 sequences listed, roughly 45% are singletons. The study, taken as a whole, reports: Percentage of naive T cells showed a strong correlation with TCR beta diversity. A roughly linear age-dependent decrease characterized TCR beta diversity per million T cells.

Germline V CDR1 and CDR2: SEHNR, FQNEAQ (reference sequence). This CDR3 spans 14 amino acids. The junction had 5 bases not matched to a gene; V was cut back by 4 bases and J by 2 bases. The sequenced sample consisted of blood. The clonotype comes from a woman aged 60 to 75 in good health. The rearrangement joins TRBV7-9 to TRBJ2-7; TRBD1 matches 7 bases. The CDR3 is CASSSRDSPYEQYF. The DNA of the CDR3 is TGTGCCAGCAGCTCCCGGGACAGTCCCTACGAGCAGTACTTC.